This TCR beta chain is from a study of T-cell reconstitution after alpha-beta-depleted transplantation in children. Preparation of the TCRbeta library involved a method that used unique molecular identifiers. TCRdb reprocessed the PCR reads via MiXCR and lists one record per CDR3 protein. The sample has 250,000 to 350,000 distinct CDR3 sequences, 9.9% seen once. This clonotype was observed at least ten times. V was cut by 3 bases and J by 4 bases, with 13 bases left in between. CDR1 is MNHEY and CDR2 is SMNVEV in the germline V gene (reference sequence). This CDR3 has 14 amino acids. The genes are TRBV27 and TRBJ2-7; weak D call: TRBD1 (6 bases). The material sequenced was PBMCs from the stem cell graft donor, taken from the stem cell graft. The source is a human donor who donated a stem cell graft to a child with SCID. CDR3 DNA: TGTGCCAGCAGTTTCGGGGTAGGGGGTTACGAGCAGTACTTC. Its translation: CASSFGVGGYEQYF.